This T cell receptor (beta chain) was profiled in a study of T cell changes during pregnancy in multiple sclerosis. Repertoires were generated with immunoSEQ multiplex PCR, while TCRdb's copy carries only in-frame clones and drops some. This table has 40,000 to 50,000 clones, 90% appearing once. Germline CDR1 SEHNR, CDR2 FQNEAQ (reference sequence). The CDR3 spans 17 residues. J gave up 0 bases and V 1 base, and 7 bases lay outside the gene matches. The chain joins TRBV7-9 to TRBJ1-1, with 8 bases matching TRBD1. This TCR came from a female donor with multiple sclerosis, enrolled in a pregnancy study. Sequenced material: CD8+ T cells from peripheral blood mononuclear cells, taken in the first trimester of pregnancy. The CDR3 nucleotides read TGTGCCAGCAGCTTAGTTGGACAGGGCAAGATGAACACTGAAGCTTTCTTT. Translating gives CASSLVGQGKMNTEAFF.